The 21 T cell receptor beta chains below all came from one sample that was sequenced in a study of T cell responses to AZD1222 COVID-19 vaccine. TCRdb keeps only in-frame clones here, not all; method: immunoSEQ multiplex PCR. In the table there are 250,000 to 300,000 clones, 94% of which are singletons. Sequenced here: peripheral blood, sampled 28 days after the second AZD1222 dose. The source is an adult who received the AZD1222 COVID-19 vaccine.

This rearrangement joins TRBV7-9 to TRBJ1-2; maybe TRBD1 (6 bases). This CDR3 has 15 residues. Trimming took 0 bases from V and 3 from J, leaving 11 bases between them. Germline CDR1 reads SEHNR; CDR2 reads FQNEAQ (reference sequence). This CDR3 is CASSLAQGFDYGYTF. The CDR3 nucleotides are TGTGCCAGCAGCTTAGCTCAGGGGTTTGACTATGGCTACACCTTC.

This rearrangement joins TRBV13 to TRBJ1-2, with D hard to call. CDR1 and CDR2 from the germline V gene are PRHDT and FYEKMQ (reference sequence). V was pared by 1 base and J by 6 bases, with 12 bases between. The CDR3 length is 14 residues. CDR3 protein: CASSLVGREDGYTF. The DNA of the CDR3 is TGTGCCAGCAGCTTAGTCGGGAGAGAAGATGGCTACACCTTC.

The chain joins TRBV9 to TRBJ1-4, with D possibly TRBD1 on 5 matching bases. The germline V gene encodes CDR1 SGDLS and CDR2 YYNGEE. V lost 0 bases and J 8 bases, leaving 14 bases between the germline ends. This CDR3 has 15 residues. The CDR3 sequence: CASSVGAGSGEKLFF. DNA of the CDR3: TGTGCCAGCAGCGTAGGGGCAGGGTCTGGGGAAAAACTGTTTTTT.

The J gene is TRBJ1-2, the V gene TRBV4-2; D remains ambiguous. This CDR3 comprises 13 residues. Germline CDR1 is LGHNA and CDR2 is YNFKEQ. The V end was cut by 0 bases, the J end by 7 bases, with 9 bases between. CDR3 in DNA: TGTGCCAGCAGCCAAGATGAGGGCCGTGGCTACACCTTC. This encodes CASSQDEGRGYTF.

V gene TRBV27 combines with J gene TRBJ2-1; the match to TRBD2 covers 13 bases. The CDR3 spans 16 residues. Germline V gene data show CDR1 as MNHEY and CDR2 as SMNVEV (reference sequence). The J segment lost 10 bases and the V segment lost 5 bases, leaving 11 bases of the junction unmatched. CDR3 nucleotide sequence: TGTGCCAGCAGTGCCCTACTAGCGGGAGGGCCGGGGGAGCAGTTCTTC. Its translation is CASSALLAGGPGEQFF.

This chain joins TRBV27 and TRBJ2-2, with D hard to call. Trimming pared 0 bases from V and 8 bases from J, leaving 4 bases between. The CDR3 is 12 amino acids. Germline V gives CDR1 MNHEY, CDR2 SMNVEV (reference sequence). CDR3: CASSLSAGELFF. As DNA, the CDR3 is TGTGCCAGCAGTTTATCGGCGGGGGAGCTGTTTTTT.

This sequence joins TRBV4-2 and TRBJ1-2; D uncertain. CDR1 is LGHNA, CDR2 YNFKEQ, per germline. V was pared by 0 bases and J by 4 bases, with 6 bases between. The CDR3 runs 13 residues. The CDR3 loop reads CASSQDQVYGYTF. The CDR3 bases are TGTGCCAGCAGCCAAGACCAGGTCTATGGCTACACCTTC.

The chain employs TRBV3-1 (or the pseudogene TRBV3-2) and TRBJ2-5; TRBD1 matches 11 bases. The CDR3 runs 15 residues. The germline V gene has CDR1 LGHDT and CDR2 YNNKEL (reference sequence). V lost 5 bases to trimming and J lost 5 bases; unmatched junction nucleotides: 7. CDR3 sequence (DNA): TGTGCCAGCAGCTCCCTGGACAGGGGGCGGGAGACCCAGTACTTC. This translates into CASSSLDRGRETQYF.

CDR3 amino acids: CASSSRVLQNTEAFF. Written as DNA, the CDR3 is TGTGCCAGTAGTAGTCGCGTGCTACAGAACACTGAAGCTTTCTTT. The chain has TRBV19 and TRBJ1-1; the D is unclear. CDR1 is LNHDA, CDR2 SQIVND, per germline (reference sequence). CDR3 length equals 15 residues. The ends were cut back, 4 bases at V and 1 base at J, with 13 bases in the middle. Using reference TRBV19 and TRBJ1-1 for the parts outside the CDR3, the full variable domain is DGGITQSPKYLFRKEGQNVTLSCEQNLNHDAMYWYRQDPGQGLRLIYYSQIVNDFQKGDIAEGYSVSREKKESFPLTVTSAQKNPTAFYLCASSSRVLQNTEAFFGQGTRLTVV.

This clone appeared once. CDR3 region: CASSVGAGAYNEQFF. Written as DNA, the CDR3 is TGTGCCAGCAGCGTAGGAGCGGGGGCCTACAATGAGCAGTTCTTC. The chain is built from TRBV9 and TRBJ2-1; TRBD2 agrees at 8 bases. Germline CDR1 and CDR2: SGDLS and YYNGEE. This CDR3 has 15 residues. Trimming took 0 bases from V and 2 from J; bases not matched to a gene: 1.

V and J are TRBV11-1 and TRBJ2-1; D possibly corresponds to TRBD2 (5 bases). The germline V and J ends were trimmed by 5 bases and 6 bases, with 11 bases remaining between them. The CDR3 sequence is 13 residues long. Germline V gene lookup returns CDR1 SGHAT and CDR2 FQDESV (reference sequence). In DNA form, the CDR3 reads TGTGCCAGCAGCCCTACTAGGGCCAATGAGCAGTTCTTC. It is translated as CASSPTRANEQFF.

CDR3 amino acids: CASGLVPVRNTEAFF. The DNA for the CDR3 is TGTGCTAGTGGTTTGGTACCGGTCCGGAACACTGAAGCTTTCTTT. The chain couples TRBV12-5 to TRBJ1-1; D gene ambiguous. Trimming shortened V by 0 bases and J by 1 base, and 9 bases separated the two germline ends. The CDR3 extends over 15 amino acids. Germline V CDR1 and CDR2: LGHNT, FRNRAP.

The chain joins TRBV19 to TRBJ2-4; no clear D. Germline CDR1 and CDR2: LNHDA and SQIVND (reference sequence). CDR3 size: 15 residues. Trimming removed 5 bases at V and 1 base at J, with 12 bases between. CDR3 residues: CASSEVDHAKNIQYF. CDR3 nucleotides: TGTGCCAGTAGTGAGGTAGATCACGCCAAAAACATTCAGTACTTC.

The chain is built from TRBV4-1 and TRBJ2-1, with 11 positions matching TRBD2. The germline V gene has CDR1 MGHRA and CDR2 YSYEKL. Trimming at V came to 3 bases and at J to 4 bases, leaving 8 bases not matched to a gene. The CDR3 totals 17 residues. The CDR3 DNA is TGCGCCAGCAGCCACCTACCGGGACTAGCGGTTTACAATGAGCAGTTCTTC. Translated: CASSHLPGLAVYNEQFF.

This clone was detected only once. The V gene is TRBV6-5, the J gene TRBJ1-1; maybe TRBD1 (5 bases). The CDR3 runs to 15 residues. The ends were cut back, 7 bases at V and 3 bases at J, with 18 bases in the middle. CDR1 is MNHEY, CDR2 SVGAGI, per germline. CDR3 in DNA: TGTGCCAGCATCCGTGCTGCCAGGGCGGACACTGAAGCTTTCTTT. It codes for CASIRAARADTEAFF.

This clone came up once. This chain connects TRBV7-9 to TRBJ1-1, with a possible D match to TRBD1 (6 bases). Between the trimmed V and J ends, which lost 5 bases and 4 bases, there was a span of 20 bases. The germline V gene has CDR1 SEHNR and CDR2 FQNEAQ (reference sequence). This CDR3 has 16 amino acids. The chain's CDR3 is CASSLGGGGATTEAFF. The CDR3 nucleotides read TGTGCCAGCAGCCTAGGTGGTGGGGGGGCGACCACTGAAGCTTTCTTT. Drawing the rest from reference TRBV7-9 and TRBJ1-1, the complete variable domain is DTGVSQNPRHKITKRGQNVTFRCDPISEHNRLYWYRQTLGQGPEFLTYFQNEAQLEKSRLLSDRFSAERPKGSFSTLEIQRTEQGDSAMYLCASSLGGGGATTEAFFGQGTRLTVV.

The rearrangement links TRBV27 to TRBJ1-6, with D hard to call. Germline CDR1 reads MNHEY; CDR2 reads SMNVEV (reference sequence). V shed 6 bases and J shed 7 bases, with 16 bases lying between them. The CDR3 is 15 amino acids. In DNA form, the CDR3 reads TGTGCCAGCAGACGCCCCGGGCAGCGGAATTCACCCCTCCACTTT. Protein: CASRRPGQRNSPLHF.

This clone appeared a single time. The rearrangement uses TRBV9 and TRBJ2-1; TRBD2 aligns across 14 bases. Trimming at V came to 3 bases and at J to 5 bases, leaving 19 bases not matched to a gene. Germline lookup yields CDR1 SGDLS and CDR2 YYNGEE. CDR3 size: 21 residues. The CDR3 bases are TGTGCCAGCAGCGCCAACCCCGGGACTAGCGGGAGACGCACCCCCCACAATGAGCAGTTCTTC. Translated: CASSANPGTSGRRTPHNEQFF.

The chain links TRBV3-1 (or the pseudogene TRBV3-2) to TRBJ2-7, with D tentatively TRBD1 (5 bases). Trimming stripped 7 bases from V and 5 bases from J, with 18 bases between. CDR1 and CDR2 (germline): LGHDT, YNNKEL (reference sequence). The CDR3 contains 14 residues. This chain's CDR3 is CASTHGAGKDEQYF. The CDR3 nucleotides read TGTGCCAGCACCCACGGAGCAGGGAAGGACGAGCAGTACTTC.

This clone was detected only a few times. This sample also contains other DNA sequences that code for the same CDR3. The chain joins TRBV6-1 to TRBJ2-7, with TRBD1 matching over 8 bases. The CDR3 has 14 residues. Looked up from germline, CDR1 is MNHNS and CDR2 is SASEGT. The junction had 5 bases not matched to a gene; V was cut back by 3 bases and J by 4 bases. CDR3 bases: TGTGCCAGCAGTGACCGACAGGGGAGGTACGAGCAGTACTTC. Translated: CASSDRQGRYEQYF.

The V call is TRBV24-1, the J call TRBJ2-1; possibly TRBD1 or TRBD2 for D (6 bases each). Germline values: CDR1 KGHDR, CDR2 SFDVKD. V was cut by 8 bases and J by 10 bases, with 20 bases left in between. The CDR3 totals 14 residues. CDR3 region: CATTGAGPPFEQFF. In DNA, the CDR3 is TGTGCCACCACGGGGGCAGGGCCCCCCTTCGAGCAGTTCTTC.